A selection of T cell receptor beta chains follows, all from one sample in a study of OX40 agonist ivuxolimab in advanced cancers. The method was immunoSEQ multiplex PCR; TCRdb's version includes in-frame clones alone and lacks a portion of them. There are about 19,000 clones in the sample; 70% to 90% occur only once, and about 50% lies in the top ten. The sample here was CD4+ or CD8+ T cells sorted from blood, taken in a trial of the OX40 agonist ivuxolimab. These receptors were obtained from an adult with an advanced solid tumor such as melanoma, head and neck, liver or kidney cancer. The CDR3 runs from the conserved cysteine through the conserved F or W. Fields, in order: J gene, clone size, V gene, D gene, CDR3 protein, CDR3 DNA. A D gene is named only where the DNA matches it firmly. The size entry is marked missing in some rows and otherwise reads once, few, many or a size class.

>TRBJ2-5|NA|TRBV29-1|TRBD1
CSADREQETQYF
TGCAGCGCCGACAGGGAACAAGAGACCCAGTACTTC
>TRBJ2-1|NA|TRBV27|NA
CASSLGVYNEQFF
TGTGCCAGCAGTTTGGGGGTATACAATGAGCAGTTCTTC
>TRBJ1-4|NA|TRBV18|NA
CASSPDGGPAEKLFF
TGTGCCAGCTCACCAGATGGGGGGCCCGCTGAAAAACTGTTTTTT
>TRBJ2-7|once|TRBV4-1|TRBD2
CASSLGLAGGPSHEQYF
TGCGCCAGCAGCCTGGGACTAGCGGGAGGGCCTTCCCACGAGCAGTACTTC
>TRBJ1-1|NA|TRBV10-1|NA
CASSNTGNNGDTEAFF
TGCGCCAGCAGCAATACAGGAAACAACGGGGACACTGAAGCTTTCTTT
>TRBJ2-1|once|TRBV6-5|NA
CASSYEYSYNEQFF
TGTGCCAGCAGTTATGAGTACTCCTACAATGAGCAGTTCTTC
>TRBJ2-5|NA|TRBV25-1|TRBD2
CASSPTGLAAETQYF
TGTGCCAGCAGTCCCACCGGACTAGCTGCAGAGACCCAGTACTTC
>TRBJ2-1|NA|TRBV29-1|NA
CSALDNEQFF
TGCAGCGCATTAGACAATGAGCAGTTCTTC
>TRBJ1-5|NA|TRBV19|NA
CASRRGGSQPQHF
TGTGCCAGTAGGAGAGGAGGATCTCAGCCCCAGCATTTT
>TRBJ2-7|NA|TRBV7-8|TRBD2
CASSLGPGGRYEQYF
TGTGCCAGCAGCTTAGGTCCCGGCGGGAGGTACGAGCAGTACTTC
>TRBJ2-1|NA|TRBV1|NA
CTSSQDGLLNNEQFF
TGCACCAGCAGCCAAGACGGGCTACTGAACAATGAGCAGTTCTTC
>TRBJ2-5|NA|TRBV7-9|TRBD2
CASSLVPSGTFGETQYF
TGTGCCAGCAGCTTAGTCCCTAGCGGGACCTTTGGGGAGACCCAGTACTTC
>TRBJ2-1|NA|TRBV29-1|NA
CSVPEAPWSEQFF
TGCAGCGTCCCCGAGGCGCCTTGGAGCGAGCAGTTCTTC
>TRBJ2-7|NA|TRBV5-1|NA
CASSLSGPYEQYF
TGCGCCAGCAGCTTAAGCGGCCCCTACGAGCAGTACTTC
>TRBJ2-7|NA|TRBV20-1|NA
CSASRDYEQYF
TGCAGTGCCTCAAGAGACTACGAGCAGTACTTC
>TRBJ2-1|NA|TRBV19|NA
CASSIGVPNEQFF
TGTGCCAGTAGTATAGGAGTCCCCAATGAGCAGTTCTTC
>TRBJ2-3|NA|TRBV4-3|TRBD2
CASSPRTSGTSTDTQYF
TGCGCCAGCAGCCCCCGGACTAGCGGAACCTCCACAGATACGCAGTATTTT
>TRBJ2-7|NA|TRBV10-2|NA
CASSWDSNYEQYF
TGCGCCAGCAGTTGGGACTCCAACTACGAGCAGTACTTC
>TRBJ1-1|NA|TRBV6-5|TRBD1
CASSLTGVEAFF
TGTGCCAGCAGTCTCACAGGGGTTGAAGCTTTCTTT
>TRBJ1-1|NA|TRBV6-5|TRBD1
CASSTRDRWNTEAFF
TGTGCCAGCAGTACCCGGGACAGGTGGAACACTGAAGCTTTCTTT
>TRBJ2-1|few|TRBV9|NA
CASSTDTGNEQFF
TGTGCCAGCAGCACAGACACAGGGAATGAGCAGTTCTTC
>TRBJ1-2|few|TRBV13|NA
CASSLGDGYTF
TGTGCCAGCAGCTTAGGGGATGGCTACACCTTC